This T cell receptor (beta chain) was captured by sequencing in a study of regulatory T cells in long-lasting Graves disease. This clonotype has a count of ten or more. Looked up from germline, CDR1 is MDHEN and CDR2 is SYDVKM. V dropped 3 bases and J dropped 10 bases, with 16 bases sitting between them. This CDR3 is 15 amino acids long. Time point: newly diagnosed GD, antithyroid drugs for less than 3 months. The TCR library was made from RNA extracted from PBMCs. CDR3 regions were amplified by Arm-PCR using iRepertoire HTBI primers to build TCR beta libraries. TCRdb used MiXCR to reprocess the multiplex PCR reads, holding one entry per CDR3 protein. The sample contains 300,000 to 400,000 distinct CDR3 sequences, roughly 18% of which appear only once.

The chain uses TRBV28 and TRBJ1-6; possibly TRBD1 for D (6 bases). The sample consisted of peripheral blood mononuclear cells (PBMCs), taken at new diagnosis, from a patient treated with antithyroid drugs. The receptor's source is a female donor with Graves disease. Written as DNA, the CDR3 is TGTGCCAGCAGTTTGGTTCAGGGGAAGAAGTCACCCCTCCACTTT. Translating gives CASSLVQGKKSPLHF.